This TCR beta chain was sequenced in a study of HIV-infected children after antiretroviral therapy interruption (dated by TCRdb to between 2018 and 2021). As for the study more broadly: All eight included children had a CD4+ count above 500 and a viral load below 50 copies/ml, with four on planned treatment interruption and four on continuous treatment. Alongside measurements of thymic output, TCR repertoires of children on planned treatment interruption were compared with TCR repertoires of children on continuous antiretroviral treatment. Exposure to EBV and CMV had been recorded for most participating children. For the continuous-treatment arm, samples from the corresponding weeks 0, 48 and 150 were analyzed. For the interruption arm, samples were taken at week 0, at week 12, at the end of interruption (week 24 or 48), and roughly 3 years after the study ended. Median age was approximately 9.3 years in the interruption group and roughly 8 years in the continuous treatment group. Findings and caveats that apply to the study as a whole: The naive CD4+ Gini coefficient rose by the end of treatment interruption, suggesting clonal expansion, and returned to baseline by 3 years. The small number of patients is a limitation of the study, so the data should be interpreted with caution. The sorted CD45RA+ naive cells might contain minor non-naive CD45RA+ populations, such as EMRA or stem memory cells. For naive CD4+ repertoires of PTI patients, CDR3 sharing between time points dropped once interruption began, while many sequences were shared between the end of interruption and 3 years later.

This sample's treatment or condition label indicates: PENTA 11 planned treatment interruption arm or continuous ART arm. The participants, all children from the United Kingdom aged 2 to 15 years, had been on at least three-drug ART for a minimum of 24 weeks. Cryopreserved PBMCs with at least 5 million viable cells were required; a few candidate patients were excluded for low viable PBMC yield. Naive CD4+ CD45RA+ CD45RO- T cells were FACS-sorted from thawed PBMCs on a FACSAria III cell sorter. After sorting, the cells were fixed and RNA was extracted first with the RNeasy FFPE kit and then with the RNeasy Micro kit. Receptors were amplified or captured by 3' RACE. To correct PCR amplification bias, TCR libraries were generated from RNA with a 3' RACE protocol that used unique molecular identifiers. Amplicon libraries were pooled in groups of up to 12 and sequenced on an Illumina MiSeq using v2 2x250 paired-end chemistry. The authors' pipeline ran thus. Reads were processed with Decombinator for assignment of V and J genes and CDR3, and barcode-based correction of errors and PCR bias was applied. Before Gini coefficients were calculated with the R ineq package, the repertoires were subsampled to the same depth. GLIPH, Hamming distance and a shared triplet metric were used to assess CDR3 similarity. Through fastp at Q25 and MiXCR, TCRdb rebuilt clones from the public reads, retaining in-frame beta chains. Duplicate CDR3 protein sequences are folded into a single record with the most common DNA and genes. TCRdb, not the authors, supplied the V and J calls. Here the sample has approximately 89,000 distinct CDR3 sequences; 6% to 8.5% occur a single time. The ten largest make up 1.1% of the sample.

This clonotype has at least ten counts. Its antigen is still unknown. Its ends do not fully match the called genes, so a read error is possible. There are 12 amino acids in the CDR3, from cysteine to phenylalanine inclusive. This entry keeps only the CDR3 DNA: 36 bases, framed from base 1. This TCR came from a pool of human donors with HIV. Sample: CD45RA+ CD4+ T cells from PBMCs, pooled from several time points, taken from a donor given antiretroviral therapy, either interrupted or continuous. What this sample's cell subset or site label stands for: naive CD4+ CD45RA+ CD45RO- T cells. The rearrangement joined TRBV12-3 or TRBV12-4 to TRBJ1-3; 10 central nucleotides agree with TRBD1. The DNA sequence reads TGTGCCAGCAGTCCCGGGACAGGGGCCTACGATTTT. Translated, it reads CASSPGTGAYDF.